This entry lists 14 T cell receptor beta chains sequenced from one sample in a study of T-cell memory formation after mild COVID-19. Using its own MiXCR run on the 5' RACE reads, TCRdb lists one record per CDR3 protein. The sample includes tens of thousands of distinct CDR3 sequences, roughly 10% seen only once; the top ten take about 32%. Sample: PBMCs or a T cell subset sorted from them (not recorded which). These receptor sequences come from a man aged 18 to 29 who had mild COVID-19 (a few samples of this study predate the infection). Cell type and time point are not known.

This clonotype was found many times. This rearrangement joins TRBV7-3 to TRBJ2-4; no firm D call. The V end lost 1 base, the J end lost 6 bases, and 19 bases lay between the germline ends. In germline, CDR1 is SGHTA, CDR2 FQGTGA. There are 17 residues in the CDR3. This CDR3 reads CASSLNAAEGPLNIQYF. The DNA of the CDR3 is TGTGCCAGCAGCTTAAACGCGGCAGAAGGGCCCCTAAACATTCAGTACTTC.

This clonotype was seen many times. The rearrangement joins TRBV12-3 or TRBV12-4 to TRBJ1-2, with unresolved D. Trimming stripped 6 bases from V and 0 bases from J, with 17 bases between. The CDR3 has 16 residues. CDR3 in amino acids: CASSPLSAEANYGYTF. CDR3 nucleotides: TGTGCCAGCAGCCCCTTATCGGCAGAAGCTAACTATGGCTACACCTTC.

The rearrangement joins TRBV7-3 to TRBJ2-2; D unresolved. Trimming pared 5 bases from V and 3 bases from J, leaving 13 bases between. The length of the CDR3 is 15 residues. Per the germline V gene, CDR1 is SGHTA and CDR2 is FQGTGA. CDR3 protein: CASSPTNSDTGELFF. The CDR3, as DNA: TGTGCCAGCAGCCCTACTAACTCCGACACCGGGGAGCTGTTTTTT.

At least ten counts were recorded for this clonotype. The rearrangement uses TRBV7-6 and TRBJ2-6, with TRBD1 as a possible D gene (6 bases). This CDR3 is 17 amino acids long. V shed 5 bases and J shed 1 base, with 15 bases lying between them. Looked up from germline, CDR1 is SGHVS and CDR2 is FNYEAQ. The CDR3 DNA reads as TGTGCCAGCAGCCCCTTCCAGGGGATATCTGGGGCCAACGTCCTGACTTTC. Residues: CASSPFQGISGANVLTF.

There are many counts of this clonotype. V is TRBV12-3 or TRBV12-4 and J is TRBJ2-5, with D possibly matching TRBD2 (7 bases). V lost 6 bases, J lost 2 bases, and 16 bases lay in between. The CDR3 is 15 residues long. CDR3 bases: TGTGCCAGCAGCAGGGGTTGGGGGGGGCAAGAGACCCAGTACTTC. It translates to CASSRGWGGQETQYF.

In this sample, this clonotype turned up many times. The chain recombines TRBV6-5 with TRBJ2-1; TRBD2 matches at 9 bases. The CDR3 totals 16 residues. The V and J ends lost 4 bases and 2 bases, in that order; junction bases with no gene match: 6. Germline V gives CDR1 MNHEY, CDR2 SVGAGI. Here the CDR3 reads CASSWSSGGPYNEQFF. Written as DNA, the CDR3 is TGTGCCAGCAGTTGGAGTAGCGGGGGACCCTACAATGAGCAGTTCTTC.

This clonotype was observed at least ten times. The chain joins TRBV6-4 to TRBJ2-3; the D gene is possibly TRBD2 (5 bases). This CDR3 is 16 amino acids long. V was clipped by 2 bases and J by 2 bases, with 14 bases between them. The germline gives CDR1 MRHNA, CDR2 SNTAGT. The CDR3 DNA reads TGTGCCAGCAGTGACACGTCGGGGAGCGCCACAGATACGCAGTATTTT. This codes for CASSDTSGSATDTQYF.

In this sample, this clonotype turned up a few times. The rearrangement uses TRBV5-5 and TRBJ2-2; D call uncertain. Per the germline V gene, CDR1 is SGHKS and CDR2 is YYEKEE (reference sequence). The CDR3 contains 16 residues. V lost 0 bases and J 1 base, leaving 10 bases between the germline ends. The CDR3 protein is CASSLGAPMNTGELFF. CDR3 bases: TGTGCCAGCAGCTTGGGGGCCCCCATGAACACCGGGGAGCTGTTTTTT. Filled out from reference TRBV5-5 and TRBJ2-2, the complete variable domain reads DAGVTQSPTHLIKTRGQQVTLRCSPISGHKSVSWYQQVLGQGPQFIFQYYEKEERGRGNFPDRFSARQFPNYSSELNVNALLLGDSALYLCASSLGAPMNTGELFFGEGSRLTVL.

This clonotype was seen repeatedly, ten times or more. The rearrangement uses TRBV19 and TRBJ1-1, with a weak D call TRBD1 (5 bases). The CDR3 is made up of 13 amino acids. The germline CDR1 and CDR2 sequences are LNHDA and SQIVND (reference sequence). V was clipped by 7 bases and J by 1 base, with 10 bases between them. The CDR3 sequence is CASMGGWNTEAFF. Written as DNA, the CDR3 is TGTGCCAGTATGGGGGGGTGGAACACTGAAGCTTTCTTT.

This clonotype appeared many times. The chain uses TRBV3-1 and TRBJ2-5; no definite D call. Between the trimmed V and J ends, which lost 4 bases and 0 bases, there was a span of 12 bases. The CDR3 extends over 15 amino acids. The germline gives CDR1 LGHDT, CDR2 YNNKEL (reference sequence). This CDR3 is CASSPLARYQETQYF. The DNA of the CDR3 is TGTGCCAGCAGCCCGTTGGCGAGGTACCAAGAGACCCAGTACTTC.

This clonotype was seen many times. The chain combines TRBV6-5 with TRBJ2-5; D may be TRBD2 (5 bases). The CDR3 contains 14 residues. V was pared by 4 bases and J by 5 bases, with 14 bases between. The germline V gene encodes CDR1 MNHEY and CDR2 SVGAGI. The CDR3 loop is CASSSDSSSETQYF. The CDR3 bases are TGTGCCAGCAGTTCGGACTCCTCCTCGGAGACCCAGTACTTC.

This clonotype has at least ten counts. The V call is TRBV5-1, the J call TRBJ1-2; D gene unclear. The germline V gene has CDR1 SGHRS and CDR2 YFSETQ. This CDR3 spans 15 amino acids. V lost 0 bases and J 3 bases, leaving 12 bases between the germline ends. CDR3 sequence reads: CASSLDPGVDYGYTF. CDR3 DNA sequence: TGCGCCAGCAGCTTGGATCCCGGGGTAGACTATGGCTACACCTTC.

This clonotype was recorded many times. The CDR3 region has the DNA TGTGCCAGCAGCTTCGGACAGGGGATCGGCTACACCTTC. It is translated as CASSFGQGIGYTF. The chain has TRBV7-3 and TRBJ1-2; 9 nucleotides agree with TRBD1. The CDR3 is made up of 13 amino acids. The V gene's germline CDR1 is SGHTA and CDR2 FQGTGA. J lost 8 bases, V lost 3 bases, and 4 bases had no gene match.

This clonotype was recorded a few times. V usage is TRBV24-1 and J usage is TRBJ1-1; D is ambiguous. Germline V CDR1 and CDR2: KGHDR, SFDVKD. Trimming took 3 bases from V and 11 from J, leaving 9 bases between them. CDR3 length: 11 amino acids. The DNA for the CDR3 is TGTGCCACCAGTGATGGGGTGAACGCTTTCTTT. Protein sequence: CATSDGVNAFF.